This T cell receptor (beta chain) was obtained from a study of tumor-infiltrating lymphocytes in primary liver carcinoma. On the study more broadly: Patients included men and women of 30 to 69 years.

The CDR3 runs 16 residues. The germline V gene has CDR1 SGHRS and CDR2 YFSETQ. V was clipped by 7 bases and J by 6 bases; unmatched bases: 10. This clonotype was seen many times. TCR beta cDNA was reverse-transcribed from 400 to 500 ng of total RNA. The reaction used a constant-region primer and ProtoScript II reverse transcriptase. Libraries for TCR beta were built through three nested multiplex PCR rounds, which together made up a slightly modified ARM-PCR procedure. Use of TRBV1-TRBV30 forward primers with a C-beta reverse primer characterized the first two PCR rounds, which lasted about 9 cycles each. One entry per CDR3 protein, called by TCRdb with MiXCR from the multiplex PCR reads. The data hold roughly 36,000 distinct CDR3 sequences, with roughly 80% observed a single time. Total RNA and DNA came together from approximately 20-30 mg of bulk tissue without cell sorting.

The receptor was isolated from a man aged 35 to 55 with primary liver carcinoma and hepatitis B virus infection. The chain links TRBV5-1 to TRBJ2-2, with TRBD2 identical over 12 bases. The source material was tumor-adjacent normal liver tissue. This CDR3 reads CASSYLAGGPAGELFF. The CDR3 nucleotides read TGCGCCAGCTCCTACCTAGCGGGAGGGCCCGCCGGGGAGCTGTTTTTT.